This TCR beta chain was identified during a study of persistence of HIV-infected CD4 T cells. General study findings and limits: CMV- and Gag-responding cells had lower TCRbeta richness than CD3/CD28-responding cells. Degenerate expanded CDR3beta sequences were enriched among CMV- and Gag-responding cells. Rare CMV-responding cells carrying HIV-1 proviruses were not analyzed separately for TCR.

Notes on this clone: Its antigen remains unidentified.

This was the immunoSEQ version 4 assay in survey mode. Assay used: immunoSEQ multiplex PCR; TCRdb lists only in-frame clones, some missing. The table shows tens of thousands of clones, with about 74% occurring only once. Overlapping HIV-1 Gag 15-mer peptides at approximately 1 ug per peptide per mL were used. Sorting selected CD4+ T cells upregulating both CD40 ligand and CD69. CD4+ T cell counts exceeded 400 cells/uL; CMV serology was positive. Germline CDR1 reads SQVTM; CDR2 reads ANQGSEA. Trimming pared 4 bases from V and 3 bases from J, leaving 12 bases between. The CDR3 is 13 residues long. This TCR came from an adult man with HIV who was CMV-seropositive. The rearrangement joins TRBV29-1 to TRBJ2-5; D is possibly TRBD1 or TRBD2 (6 bases each). The material was CD4+ T cells sorted from PBMCs after 18-hour stimulation, obtained from a patient who received antiretroviral therapy. The CDR3 loop is CSVGGAPEETQYF. CDR3 nucleotides: TGCAGCGTTGGGGGGGCCCCTGAAGAGACCCAGTACTTC.